This T cell receptor (beta chain) was recorded in a study of T cells in Graves' hyperthyroidism and ophthalmopathy. PBMCs came from about 10 ml fresh peripheral blood. The investigators amplified TCR beta CDR3 regions from RNA transcripts. HTBI primers were employed in a first-round RT-PCR of the TCR CDR3. One entry per CDR3 protein, called by TCRdb with MiXCR from the multiplex PCR reads. The sample records 500,000 to 650,000 distinct CDR3 sequences, more than 14% being singletons. This CDR3 has 15 amino acids. CDR1 MDHEN and CDR2 SYDVKM come from the germline V gene. The V and J ends lost 4 bases and 0 bases, in that order; junction bases with no gene match: 5. This clonotype has ten or more counts.

What was sequenced was blood. V and J are TRBV28 and TRBJ2-7, with 8 bases lining up with TRBD1. The TCR sequence derives from a woman aged 45 to 65 with Graves' ophthalmopathy. CDR3 residues: CASSSTGAPSYEQYF. The CDR3 DNA sequence: TGTGCCAGCAGTTCGACAGGGGCCCCCTCCTACGAGCAGTACTTC.